These 32 T cell receptor beta chains came from one sample sequenced in a study of blood T cell repertoires in COVID-19. TCRdb's copy holds only in-frame clones and misses some; the assay was immunoSEQ multiplex PCR. The repertoire holds 250,000 to 300,000 clones, approximately 83% seen once, with roughly 11% in the top ten. Sequenced input: peripheral blood. The receptors here all came from an older woman with acute or convalescent COVID-19.

The CDR3 DNA is TGCGCCAGCAGCCAAGTTGGTCAGGGGAACGGTGGAAACACCATATATTTT. Its protein product is CASSQVGQGNGGNTIYF. V gene TRBV4-1 combines with J gene TRBJ1-3; D possibly corresponds to TRBD1 (6 bases). The CDR3 length is 17 residues. Germline-derived CDR1 and CDR2 are MGHRA and YSYEKL. Trimming shortened V by 1 base and J by 3 bases, and 16 bases separated the two germline ends.

In this sample, this clone turned up once. The chain recombines TRBV18 with TRBJ1-1; D possibly corresponds to TRBD1 (6 bases). Trimming pared 6 bases from V and 4 bases from J, leaving 18 bases between. This CDR3 contains 15 residues. Germline loops: CDR1 KGHSH, CDR2 LQKENI. CDR3 in amino acids: CASSAGAQGTTEAFF. CDR3 coding DNA: TGTGCCAGCTCCGCGGGAGCCCAGGGGACCACTGAAGCTTTCTTT.

This clone was observed once. V gene TRBV4-1 combines with J gene TRBJ2-1; D is possibly TRBD2 (6 bases). The V gene lost 1 base and the J gene lost 9 bases, with 22 bases spanning the gap. CDR1 and CDR2 from the germline V gene are MGHRA and YSYEKL. This CDR3 spans 17 amino acids. The CDR3 sequence: CASSQVAVPGLVSEQFF. The CDR3 bases are TGCGCCAGCAGCCAAGTAGCCGTCCCGGGACTTGTCTCTGAGCAGTTCTTC.

The V call is TRBV11-2, the J call TRBJ1-6, with 7 bases fitting TRBD1. The CDR3 runs to 15 residues. J was trimmed by 6 bases and V by 4 bases; bases with no gene match: 6. Germline-derived CDR1 and CDR2 are SGHAT and FQNNGV. CDR3 protein: CASSSRTGVNSPLHF. For the CDR3, the DNA is TGTGCCAGCAGCTCCAGGACAGGTGTTAATTCACCCCTCCACTTT.

The chain combines TRBV11-3 with TRBJ1-2; D gene unclear. This CDR3 has 13 amino acids. Germline V gives CDR1 SGHNT, CDR2 YENEEA. V lost 5 bases, J lost 6 bases, and 13 bases lay in between. CDR3 sequence reads: CASSVNGYDGYTF. The CDR3, as DNA: TGTGCCAGCAGCGTAAACGGGTACGATGGCTACACCTTC.

The table lists this clone with a count of one. The chain employs TRBV15 and TRBJ2-1; D gene ambiguous. V was clipped by 0 bases and J by 10 bases, with 13 bases between them. In germline, CDR1 is LNHNV, CDR2 YYDKDF (reference sequence). The CDR3 covers 14 residues. The CDR3 spells CATSRDTPGWEQFF. The CDR3 nucleotides read TGTGCCACCAGCAGAGATACCCCCGGGTGGGAGCAGTTCTTC. The full variable domain, completed using reference TRBV15 and TRBJ2-1, is DAMVIQNPRYQVTQFGKPVTLSCSQTLNHNVMYWYQQKSSQAPKLLFHYYDKDFNNEADTPDNFQSRRPNTSFCFLDIRSPGLGDTAMYLCATSRDTPGWEQFFGPGTRLTVL.

The chain carries TRBV7-3 and TRBJ1-1, with TRBD1 matching over 7 bases. From germline, CDR1 is SGHTA and CDR2 FQGTGA. V trimming: 5 bases; J trimming: 1 base; junction bases outside the gene matches: 4. The CDR3 length is 14 residues. CDR3 sequence (DNA): TGTGCCAGCAGCCGTCAGGGGGGGAACACTGAAGCTTTCTTT. It encodes CASSRQGGNTEAFF.

The chain is built from TRBV5-1 and TRBJ2-2; 8 bases map to TRBD1. The CDR3 covers 15 residues. The V segment lost 5 bases and the J segment 1 base; nucleotides outside the gene matches: 4. Germline values: CDR1 SGHRS, CDR2 YFSETQ. The CDR3 spells CASSNGTGNTGELFF. DNA for the CDR3: TGCGCCAGCAGTAATGGGACAGGGAACACCGGGGAGCTGTTTTTT.

The gene calls are TRBV3-1 (or the pseudogene TRBV3-2) and TRBJ1-2; D uncertain. The germline V gene has CDR1 LGHDT and CDR2 YNNKEL (reference sequence). Trimming removed 3 bases at V and 5 bases at J, with 10 bases between. The CDR3 consists of 13 residues. The DNA for the CDR3 is TGTGCCAGCAGCCAGTCCTTATTATATGGCTACACCTTC. Translating it yields CASSQSLLYGYTF.

The chain joins TRBV11-2 to TRBJ1-3; TRBD1 aligns across 8 bases. V lost 5 bases and J lost 2; bases outside the gene matches: 5. The CDR3 consists of 15 residues. Germline V gene data show CDR1 as SGHAT and CDR2 as FQNNGV. The CDR3 loop is CASSRTGLTGNTIYF. Written as DNA, the CDR3 is TGTGCCAGCAGCCGGACAGGGCTAACTGGAAACACCATATATTTT. The variable domain in full, completed from reference TRBV11-2 and TRBJ1-3, reads EAGVAQSPRYKIIEKRQSVAFWCNPISGHATLYWYQQILGQGPKLLIQFQNNGVVDDSQLPKDRFSAERLKGVDSTLKIQPAKLEDSAVYLCASSRTGLTGNTIYFGEGSWLTVV.

The V gene is TRBV7-2, the J gene TRBJ2-5; D might be TRBD1 (8 bases). The CDR3 is 13 residues long. V dropped 4 bases and J dropped 10 bases, with 16 bases sitting between them. Germline CDR1 and CDR2: SGHTA and FQGNSA. The CDR3 DNA reads as TGTGCCAGCAGCTCACAGGGGGGGGGAGACCAGTACTTC. Translated, it gives CASSSQGGGDQYF. The whole variable domain, remainder taken from reference TRBV7-2 and TRBJ2-5, is GAGVSQSPSNKVTEKGKDVELRCDPISGHTALYWYRQSLGQGLEFLIYFQGNSAPDKSGLPSDRFSAERTGGSVSTLTIQRTQQEDSAVYLCASSSQGGGDQYFGPGTRLLVL.

For the CDR3, the DNA is TGTGCCAGCAGCGAACACAGGGGGCGCACTGAAGCTTTCTTT. Protein: CASSEHRGRTEAFF. The chain links TRBV11-2 to TRBJ1-1; 9 bases fit TRBD1. The CDR3 covers 14 residues. The junction had 5 bases not matched to a gene; V was cut back by 5 bases and J by 4 bases. The germline CDR1 and CDR2 sequences are SGHAT and FQNNGV.

J is TRBJ1-2 and V is TRBV18; TRBD1 is a possible D gene (5 bases). The CDR3 covers 14 residues. V dropped 6 bases and J dropped 8 bases, with 19 bases sitting between them. Germline V CDR1 and CDR2: KGHSH, LQKENI. CDR3 loop: CASSPDAGTRGYTF. The CDR3 coding sequence is TGTGCCAGCTCCCCTGATGCGGGGACTCGGGGCTACACCTTC.

This clone was recorded a few times. This chain connects TRBV2 to TRBJ2-5; TRBD1 might be the D (6 bases). Germline V gives CDR1 SNHLY, CDR2 FYNNEI. Trimming removed 10 bases at V and 1 base at J, with 10 bases between. CDR3 length: 12 residues. The CDR3 DNA sequence: TGTGCCACGGGGACACTCCAAGAGACCCAGTACTTC. Translated, it gives CATGTLQETQYF.

The genes are TRBV15 and TRBJ1-5; D may be TRBD1 (5 bases). V was clipped by 0 bases and J by 6 bases, with 9 bases between them. The germline gives CDR1 LNHNV, CDR2 YYDKDF (reference sequence). The CDR3 runs 14 residues. DNA of the CDR3: TGTGCCACCAGCAGAGACAGGGTTGGTCAGCCCCAGCATTTT. Its protein is CATSRDRVGQPQHF.

With respect to this clone: One end of the junction does not line up with germline, which may come from a read error. J is TRBJ2-7 and V is TRBV19; D could derive from TRBD1 or TRBD2 (5 bases each). The CDR3 spans 14 residues. The germline CDR1 and CDR2 sequences are LNHDA and SQIVND (reference sequence). DNA of the CDR3: TGTGCCAGTAGTGTAGAGCGGACATCCTACGAGCAGTACTTC. Its translation is CASSVERTSYEQYF.

The CDR3 sequence: CASSLTRKGAFF. DNA for the CDR3: TGTGCCAGCAGCCTTACCAGAAAGGGGGCTTTCTTT. The chain employs TRBV11-2 and TRBJ1-1, with D tentatively TRBD1 (5 bases). The CDR3 is 12 amino acids. Germline-derived CDR1 and CDR2 are SGHAT and FQNNGV. Trimming stripped 5 bases from V and 11 bases from J, with 15 bases between.

The chain combines TRBV9 with TRBJ2-6, with 10 bases matching TRBD1. The CDR3 totals 18 residues. Per germline, CDR1 SGDLS and CDR2 YYNGEE. J gave up 2 bases and V 2 bases, and 7 bases lay outside the gene matches. This CDR3 reads CASSVSTGGTTGANVLTF. The CDR3 DNA follows: TGTGCCAGCAGCGTCTCGACAGGGGGCACAACTGGGGCCAACGTCCTGACTTTC.

The chain combines TRBV5-1 with TRBJ1-2, with TRBD1 as a possible D gene (5 bases). Trimming removed 0 bases at V and 0 bases at J, with 9 bases between. Looked up from germline, CDR1 is SGHRS and CDR2 is YFSETQ. This CDR3 has 15 amino acids. CDR3 protein: CASSLAGTSNYGYTF. CDR3 DNA: TGCGCCAGCAGCTTGGCAGGGACTTCTAACTATGGCTACACCTTC. The full variable domain, with the rest looked up from reference TRBV5-1 and TRBJ1-2, is KAGVTQTPRYLIKTRGQQVTLSCSPISGHRSVSWYQQTPGQGLQFLFEYFSETQRNKGNFPGRFSGRQFSNSRSEMNVSTLELGDSALYLCASSLAGTSNYGYTFGSGTRLTVV.

The chain carries TRBV10-1 and TRBJ1-1; 7 nucleotides align to TRBD1. Trimming removed 8 bases from V and 1 base from J; junction bases left unmatched: 4. The CDR3 runs to 13 residues. Germline V gene data show CDR1 as WNHNN and CDR2 as SYGVQD (reference sequence). As DNA, the CDR3 is TGCGCCAGCGGACAGGACTCGAACACTGAAGCTTTCTTT. Protein product: CASGQDSNTEAFF.

This chain uses TRBV11-2 with TRBJ1-2; D perhaps matches TRBD1 (5 bases). Between the trimmed V and J ends, which lost 4 bases and 0 bases, there was a span of 6 bases. CDR3 length: 13 residues. Germline V gene data show CDR1 as SGHAT and CDR2 as FQNNGV. This CDR3 reads CASSWDSNYGYTF. The DNA of the CDR3 is TGTGCCAGCAGCTGGGACTCTAACTATGGCTACACCTTC. The complete variable domain, with remaining parts taken from reference TRBV11-2 and TRBJ1-2, reads EAGVAQSPRYKIIEKRQSVAFWCNPISGHATLYWYQQILGQGPKLLIQFQNNGVVDDSQLPKDRFSAERLKGVDSTLKIQPAKLEDSAVYLCASSWDSNYGYTFGSGTRLTVV.

The chain uses TRBV7-8 and TRBJ2-2; a possible D gene is TRBD2 (6 bases). CDR1 SGHVS and CDR2 FQNEAQ come from the germline V gene. V shed 7 bases and J shed 2 bases, with 8 bases lying between them. The CDR3 length is 13 residues. The CDR3 coding sequence is TGTGCCAGCAAGACTAGTAACACCGGGGAGCTGTTTTTT. Residues: CASKTSNTGELFF.

A note on this clone: The junction departs from the called germline gene at one end, perhaps through a read error. J is TRBJ2-5 and V is TRBV5-1; 8 bases align to TRBD2. Germline V gene data show CDR1 as SGHRS and CDR2 as YFSETQ. The CDR3 extends over 16 amino acids. CDR3 coding DNA: TGCGTCAGCAGCTTGGCGGGCGGGGGGATCCAAGAGACCCAGTACTTC. This codes for CVSSLAGGGIQETQYF.

The V call is TRBV7-9, the J call TRBJ2-1; 11 bases align to TRBD2. The germline CDR1 and CDR2 sequences are SEHNR and FQNEAQ (reference sequence). The ends lost 1 base at V and 2 bases at J; junction bases unmatched: 1. The CDR3 spans 16 residues. The DNA of the CDR3 is TGTGCCAGCAGCTTAGAACTAGCGGGGGCCTACAATGAGCAGTTCTTC. As protein: CASSLELAGAYNEQFF. Drawing the rest from reference TRBV7-9 and TRBJ2-1, the complete variable domain is DTGVSQNPRHKITKRGQNVTFRCDPISEHNRLYWYRQTLGQGPEFLTYFQNEAQLEKSRLLSDRFSAERPKGSFSTLEIQRTEQGDSAMYLCASSLELAGAYNEQFFGPGTRLTVL.

The DNA for the CDR3 is TGCGCCCGCCGCGCGGGCGGGGGGGCTAACGGCTACACCTTC. Protein product: CARRAGGGANGYTF. This sequence joins TRBV5-1 and TRBJ1-2; tentatively, D is TRBD1 (6 bases). The germline V gene has CDR1 SGHRS and CDR2 YFSETQ. Trimming cost V 10 bases and J 8 bases, with 24 bases left between them. CDR3 length: 14 amino acids.

V is TRBV28 and J is TRBJ1-2; D is undetermined. This CDR3 region has 13 residues. Germline V gene lookup returns CDR1 MDHEN and CDR2 SYDVKM. V was shortened by 6 bases and J by 5 bases, with 13 bases between the two germline ends. The CDR3 nucleotides are TGTGCCAGCAGGGCCCCTTCAGCGTATGGCTACACCTTC. It codes for CASRAPSAYGYTF.

The chain joins TRBV6-5 to TRBJ2-7, with D unresolved. The CDR3 is made up of 11 amino acids. The V gene's germline CDR1 is MNHEY and CDR2 SVGAGI. The V and J ends lost 7 bases and 4 bases respectively, with 8 bases between them. CDR3 DNA sequence: TGTGCCAGCACCGACTCTTACGAGCAGTACTTC. This gives the protein CASTDSYEQYF.

V is TRBV28 and J is TRBJ1-1; the D gene is possibly TRBD1 (5 bases). This CDR3 is 13 amino acids long. Germline assignment: CDR1 MDHEN and CDR2 SYDVKM. V lost 3 bases and J 4 bases, leaving 9 bases between the germline ends. CDR3 nucleotide sequence: TGTGCCAGCAGTTTTGGGGGGGGCACTGAAGCTTTCTTT. Translating it yields CASSFGGGTEAFF.

This sequence joins TRBV4-2 and TRBJ2-4; 7 nucleotides align to TRBD2. The junction had 0 bases not matched to a gene; V was cut back by 1 base and J by 0 bases. Germline V gene lookup returns CDR1 LGHNA and CDR2 YNFKEQ. The CDR3 is 15 amino acids. The CDR3 DNA sequence: TGTGCCAGCAGCCAAGGCGGGGGAGCCAAAAACATTCAGTACTTC. Translation: CASSQGGGAKNIQYF.

A note on this clone: This sample includes further DNA sequences coding for the same CDR3. The V and J genes are TRBV20-1 and TRBJ1-1; unclear D gene. CDR3 length equals 11 residues. V was pared by 3 bases and J by 5 bases, with 7 bases between. Germline V gives CDR1 DFQATT, CDR2 SNEGSKA (reference sequence). CDR3 sequence: CSASSGTEAFF. The CDR3, as DNA: TGCAGTGCTAGTTCGGGGACTGAAGCTTTCTTT.

This clone has a single count. The chain joins TRBV2 to TRBJ1-5, with 7 bases matching TRBD1. This CDR3 spans 15 amino acids. J lost 4 bases, V lost 4 bases, and 7 bases had no gene match. Germline-derived CDR1 and CDR2 are SNHLY and FYNNEI. The CDR3 nucleotides are TGTGCCAGCAGTGCCACAGGGGTTACTAATCAGCCCCAGCATTTT. It translates to CASSATGVTNQPQHF.

V is TRBV7-9 and J is TRBJ2-7; D may be TRBD2 (5 bases). The CDR3 length is 13 residues. Deletions cut 1 base from V and 3 bases from J, with 7 bases between. Germline lookup yields CDR1 SEHNR and CDR2 FQNEAQ (reference sequence). CDR3 sequence (DNA): TGTGCCAGCAGCTTAGGCCGGGGCTACGAGCAGTACTTC. Translated: CASSLGRGYEQYF. Looking up the rest from reference TRBV7-9 and TRBJ2-7 gives the full variable domain: DTGVSQNPRHKITKRGQNVTFRCDPISEHNRLYWYRQTLGQGPEFLTYFQNEAQLEKSRLLSDRFSAERPKGSFSTLEIQRTEQGDSAMYLCASSLGRGYEQYFGPGTRLTVT.